Each of the 15 T cell receptor beta chains below was sequenced from the same sample in a study of cytomegalovirus exposure and HLA in healthy donors. Vbeta (60) and Jbeta (13) primers were used in the PCR. Method: immunoSEQ multiplex PCR; TCRdb's copy keeps in-frame clones and lacks some. This table has around 150,000 clones, nearly 80% appearing once. The specimen was PBMCs. The receptors originated from a man aged 25-45 years in good health and CMV-seronegative.

This clone has more than one count but fewer than ten. The chain employs TRBV10-2 and TRBJ1-1; the match to TRBD1 covers 8 bases. The CDR3 runs to 15 residues. The germline CDR1 and CDR2 sequences are WSHSY and SAAADI. V gave up 1 base and J gave up 2 bases; unmatched junction bases: 3. The CDR3 region is CASSELGTGNTEAFF. The CDR3 DNA reads as TGCGCCAGCAGTGAGTTAGGGACAGGTAACACTGAAGCTTTCTTT.

The rearrangement links TRBV2 to TRBJ2-1, with D possibly being TRBD1 (6 bases). Deletions cut 8 bases from V and 0 bases from J, with 14 bases between. Per germline, CDR1 SNHLY and CDR2 FYNNEI. The CDR3 has 15 amino acids. CDR3 sequence reads: CASSTPGASYNEQFF. CDR3 nucleotide sequence: TGTGCCAGCTCGACCCCAGGGGCCTCCTACAATGAGCAGTTCTTC.

The V call is TRBV6-1, the J call TRBJ1-2, with D uncertain. The ends were cut back, 0 bases at V and 7 bases at J, with 12 bases in the middle. The length of the CDR3 is 14 residues. Per germline, CDR1 MNHNS and CDR2 SASEGT. The CDR3 region is CASSEARGTGGYTF. Here the CDR3 DNA reads TGTGCCAGCAGTGAAGCGCGAGGAACGGGTGGCTACACCTTC.

The rearrangement uses TRBV7-2 and TRBJ1-2; the D gene is possibly TRBD1 (5 bases). V dropped 1 base and J dropped 2 bases, with 5 bases sitting between them. This CDR3 comprises 13 residues. Germline V CDR1 and CDR2: SGHTA, FQGNSA. CDR3 coding DNA: TGTGCCAGCAGCTTAGGACAGAACTATGGCTACACCTTC. Protein sequence: CASSLGQNYGYTF. The variable domain in full, with the rest retrieved from reference TRBV7-2 and TRBJ1-2, is GAGVSQSPSNKVTEKGKDVELRCDPISGHTALYWYRQSLGQGLEFLIYFQGNSAPDKSGLPSDRFSAERTGGSVSTLTIQRTQQEDSAVYLCASSLGQNYGYTFGSGTRLTVV.

V usage is TRBV7-8 and J usage is TRBJ2-1, with D tentatively TRBD2 (7 bases). V was shortened by 0 bases and J by 5 bases, with 17 bases between the two germline ends. This CDR3 has 17 amino acids. Germline CDR1 and CDR2: SGHVS and FQNEAQ. The DNA for the CDR3 is TGTGCCAGCAGCTTAGCGGGGGGCGGGAGAGGGAACAATGAGCAGTTCTTC. This sequence encodes CASSLAGGGRGNNEQFF.

CDR3 amino acids: CATSRDPSGIGYEQFF. The CDR3 DNA reads TGTGCCACCAGCAGAGATCCTAGCGGGATAGGCTATGAGCAGTTCTTC. V gene TRBV15 combines with J gene TRBJ2-1; 9 nucleotides line up with TRBD2. V lost 0 bases, J lost 8 bases, and 8 bases stayed unmatched. This CDR3 comprises 16 residues. CDR1 LNHNV and CDR2 YYDKDF come from the germline V gene (reference sequence).

The chain joins TRBV27 to TRBJ1-1; no reliable D call. Trimming removed 1 base from V and 0 bases from J, with 9 bases in between. The CDR3 loop spans 15 amino acids. The germline V gene has CDR1 MNHEY and CDR2 SMNVEV (reference sequence). CDR3 protein: CASSLFGSMNTEAFF. Here the CDR3 DNA reads TGTGCCAGCAGTTTATTCGGGTCCATGAACACTGAAGCTTTCTTT.

The rearrangement joins TRBV18 to TRBJ2-2, with 9 positions matching TRBD1. With V trimmed by 6 bases and J by 6 bases, 8 bases remained unmatched. The CDR3 is 15 amino acids. The germline gives CDR1 KGHSH, CDR2 LQKENI. The DNA for the CDR3 is TGTGCCAGCTCCCTAGGGACAGGGAGCGCCGGGGAGCTGTTTTTT. Encoded protein: CASSLGTGSAGELFF.

V usage is TRBV18 and J usage is TRBJ2-3; no reliable D call. Per the germline V gene, CDR1 is KGHSH and CDR2 is LQKENI. Trimming left V 1 base short and J 0 bases short, with 8 bases between. The CDR3 is made up of 15 amino acids. The CDR3, as DNA: TGTGCCAGCTCACCACAAGAGGATAGCACAGATACGCAGTATTTT. Its translation: CASSPQEDSTDTQYF. Complete variable domain (other parts from reference TRBV18 and TRBJ2-3): NAGVMQNPRHLVRRRGQEARLRCSPMKGHSHVYWYRQLPEEGLKFMVYLQKENIIDESGMPKERFSAEFPKEGPSILRIQQVVRGDSAAYFCASSPQEDSTDTQYFGPGTRLTVL.

This chain links TRBV27 with TRBJ2-3; 10 bases are a match to TRBD1. The CDR3 consists of 16 residues. J was trimmed by 2 bases and V by 5 bases; bases with no gene match: 7. CDR1 is MNHEY and CDR2 is SMNVEV in the germline V gene (reference sequence). CDR3 region: CASSTWTGGTTDTQYF. In nucleotides, the CDR3 is TGTGCCAGCAGTACCTGGACAGGGGGAACCACAGATACGCAGTATTTT.

V is TRBV5-4 and J is TRBJ1-3; D gene unclear. The CDR3 extends over 15 amino acids. V lost 1 base and J 0 bases, leaving 8 bases between the germline ends. Germline CDR1 is SGHNT and CDR2 is YYREEE (reference sequence). Here the CDR3 DNA reads TGTGCCAGCAGCTTGTGGGCGGGCTCTGGAAACACCATATATTTT. Residues: CASSLWAGSGNTIYF.

This clone was observed many times. This chain links TRBV6-5 with TRBJ1-2, with D uncertain. The CDR3 sequence is 16 residues long. Per the germline V gene, CDR1 is MNHEY and CDR2 is SVGAGI. With 1 base removed from V and 1 base from J, the gap between germline ends came to 13 bases. CDR3 protein: CASSYYTASFNYGYTF. In nucleotides, the CDR3 is TGTGCCAGCAGTTACTATACAGCATCCTTTAACTATGGCTACACCTTC.

The V call is TRBV6-5, the J call TRBJ1-5; D is unclear. V lost 0 bases and J 2 bases, leaving 5 bases between the germline ends. This CDR3 comprises 14 residues. CDR1 and CDR2 (germline): MNHEY, SVGAGI. The CDR3 DNA sequence: TGTGCCAGCAGTTACTCGTATGGCAATCAGCCCCAGCATTTT. It translates to CASSYSYGNQPQHF.

CDR3 residues: CASSQVGGGGRYNEQFF. The DNA for the CDR3 is TGTGCCAGCAGCCAAGTGGGAGGGGGAGGTCGCTACAATGAGCAGTTCTTC. This chain connects TRBV14 to TRBJ2-1; a possible D gene is TRBD2 (7 bases). V was shortened by 1 base and J by 3 bases, with 16 bases between the two germline ends. The CDR3 is 17 amino acids. The germline V gene has CDR1 SGHDN and CDR2 FVKESK. Combining the CDR3 with reference TRBV14 and TRBJ2-1 gives the whole variable domain EAGVTQFPSHSVIEKGQTVTLRCDPISGHDNLYWYRRVMGKEIKFLLHFVKESKQDESGMPNNRFLAERTGGTYSTLKVQPAELEDSGVYFCASSQVGGGGRYNEQFFGPGTRLTVL.

The chain employs TRBV7-9 and TRBJ1-2; D is unclear. The CDR3 has 15 residues. Trimming shortened V by 3 bases and J by 0 bases, and 11 bases separated the two germline ends. Germline CDR1 reads SEHNR; CDR2 reads FQNEAQ (reference sequence). CDR3 nucleotides: TGTGCCAGCAGCTTTTCCAGGACTTCTAACTATGGCTACACCTTC. Amino acid sequence: CASSFSRTSNYGYTF.